The clone carrying this T cell receptor (beta chain) was observed once. Its antigen remains unknown. This record comes from a study of breast tumors, draining lymph nodes, adjacent tissues. Study conclusions and caveats: Data fit most tumor T cells coming from lymph node, expanding in tumor.

Breast cancer patients provided tissue from their axillary draining lymph nodes. The length of the CDR3 is 14 residues. Germline CDR1 and CDR2: SNHLY and FYNNEI. V lost 6 bases to trimming and J lost 9 bases; unmatched junction nucleotides: 13. A single record per CDR3 protein comes from TCRdb applying MiXCR to the multiplex PCR reads. Found here are roughly 80,000 distinct CDR3 sequences, about 20% of them singletons; the top ten hold about 2.4%. The sequenced sample was axillary lymph node tissue. This chain joins TRBV2 and TRBJ1-1, with 7 bases aligning to TRBD1. This clonotype was sampled from a female donor with breast cancer. Some clones in this sample may be carry-over from other donors' samples. CDR3 sequence (DNA): TGTGCCAGCAGATCCAACGATGACAGGGTTAAAGCTTTCTTT. Protein product: CASRSNDDRVKAFF.